In this sample, the clone carrying this T cell receptor (beta chain) turned up once. Antigen: not known. These data come from a study of tumor-infiltrating lymphocytes in primary liver carcinoma. Whole-study context: Aged between 30 and 69 years, the patients were men and women.

Without any cell sorting, roughly 18-34 mg of bulk tissue yielded co-extracted RNA and DNA. Collection of samples drew on five separate regions of each tumor. Trimming at V came to 7 bases and at J to 3 bases, leaving 7 bases not matched to a gene. The CDR3 is 15 amino acids. Germline values: CDR1 MNHNS, CDR2 SASEGT. The authors made TCR beta cDNA from around 500 ng total RNA with a constant-region primer. Libraries for TCR beta were built through three nested multiplex PCR rounds, which together made up a slightly modified ARM-PCR procedure. The two initial PCR rounds, ten to eleven cycles each, used TRBV1-TRBV30 forward and C-beta reverse primers. Using its own MiXCR run on the multiplex PCR reads, TCRdb lists one record per CDR3 protein. This sample carries fewer than 200,000 distinct CDR3 sequences, roughly 80% of them seen once, and the ten largest clones take around 18%. Whole-study findings and limits: Top clones occupying all five tumor regions numbered only about 7.5-24%.

This receptor was taken from a man aged 35 to 55 with primary liver carcinoma and hepatitis B virus infection. Material: tumor tissue from primary liver carcinoma. The V and J genes are TRBV6-1 and TRBJ1-3, with 9 bases identical to TRBD1. The CDR3 bases are TGTGCCAGCACCCCTTTGACAGGGGGTGGAAACACCATATATTTT. It yields the protein CASTPLTGGGNTIYF.